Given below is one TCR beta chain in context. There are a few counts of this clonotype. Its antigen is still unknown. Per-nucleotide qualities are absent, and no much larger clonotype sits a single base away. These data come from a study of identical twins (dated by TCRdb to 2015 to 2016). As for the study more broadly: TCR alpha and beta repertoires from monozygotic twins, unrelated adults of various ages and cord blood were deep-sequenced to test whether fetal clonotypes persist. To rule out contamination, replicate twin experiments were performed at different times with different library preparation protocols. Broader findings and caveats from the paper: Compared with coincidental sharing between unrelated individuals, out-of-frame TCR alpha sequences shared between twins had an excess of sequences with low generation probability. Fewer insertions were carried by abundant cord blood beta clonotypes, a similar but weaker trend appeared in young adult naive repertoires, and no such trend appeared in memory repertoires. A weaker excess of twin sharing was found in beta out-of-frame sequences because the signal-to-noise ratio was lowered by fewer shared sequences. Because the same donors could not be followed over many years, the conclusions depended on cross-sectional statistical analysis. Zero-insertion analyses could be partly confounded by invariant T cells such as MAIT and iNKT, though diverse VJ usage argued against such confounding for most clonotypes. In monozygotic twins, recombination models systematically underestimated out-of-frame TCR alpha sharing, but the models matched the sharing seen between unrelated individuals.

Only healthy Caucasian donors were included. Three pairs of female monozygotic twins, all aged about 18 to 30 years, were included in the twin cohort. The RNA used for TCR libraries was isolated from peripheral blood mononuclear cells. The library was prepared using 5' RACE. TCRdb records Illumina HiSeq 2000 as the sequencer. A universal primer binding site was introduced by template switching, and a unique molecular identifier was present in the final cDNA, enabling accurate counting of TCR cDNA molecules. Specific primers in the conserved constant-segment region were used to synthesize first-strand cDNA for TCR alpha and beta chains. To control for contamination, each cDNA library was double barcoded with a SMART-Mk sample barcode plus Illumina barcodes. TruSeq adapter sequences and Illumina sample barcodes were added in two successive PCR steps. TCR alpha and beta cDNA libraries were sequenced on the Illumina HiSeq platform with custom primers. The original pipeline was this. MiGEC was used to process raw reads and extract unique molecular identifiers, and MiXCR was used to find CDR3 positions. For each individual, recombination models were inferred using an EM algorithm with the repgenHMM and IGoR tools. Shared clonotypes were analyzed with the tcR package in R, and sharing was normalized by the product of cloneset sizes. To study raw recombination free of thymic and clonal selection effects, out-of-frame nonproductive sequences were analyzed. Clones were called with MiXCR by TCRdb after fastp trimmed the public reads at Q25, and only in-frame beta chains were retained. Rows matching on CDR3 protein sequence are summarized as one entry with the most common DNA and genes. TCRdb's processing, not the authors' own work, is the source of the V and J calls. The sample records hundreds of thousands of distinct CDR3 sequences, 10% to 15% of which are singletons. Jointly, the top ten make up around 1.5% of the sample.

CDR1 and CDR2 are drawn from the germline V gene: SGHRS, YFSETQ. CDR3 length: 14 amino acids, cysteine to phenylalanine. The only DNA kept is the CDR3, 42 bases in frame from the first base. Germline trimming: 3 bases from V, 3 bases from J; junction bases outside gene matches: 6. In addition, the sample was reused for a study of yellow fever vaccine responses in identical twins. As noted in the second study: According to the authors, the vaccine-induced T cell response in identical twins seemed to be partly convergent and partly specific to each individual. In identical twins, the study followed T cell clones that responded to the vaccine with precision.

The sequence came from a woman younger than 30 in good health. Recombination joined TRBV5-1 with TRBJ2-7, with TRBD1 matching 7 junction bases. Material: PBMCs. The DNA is TGCGCCAGCAGCTCGACAGGGATGAACTACGAGCAGTACTTC. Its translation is CASSSTGMNYEQYF.